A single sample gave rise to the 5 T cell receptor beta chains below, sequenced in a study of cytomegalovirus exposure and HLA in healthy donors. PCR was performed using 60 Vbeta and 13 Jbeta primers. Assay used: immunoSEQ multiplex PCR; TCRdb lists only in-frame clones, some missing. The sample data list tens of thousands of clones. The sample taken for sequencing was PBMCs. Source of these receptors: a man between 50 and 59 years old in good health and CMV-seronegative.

The CDR3 protein is CASSVPSEENIQYF. The CDR3 DNA reads TGCGCCAGCAGCGTTCCCTCAGAGGAAAACATTCAGTACTTC. The chain recombines TRBV5-1 with TRBJ2-4; D is undetermined. This CDR3 contains 14 residues. The V end lost 4 bases, the J end lost 5 bases, and 13 bases lay between the germline ends. Germline values: CDR1 SGHRS, CDR2 YFSETQ.

The CDR3 loop is CASSPGTSGIYEQYF. The CDR3 bases are TGCGCCAGCAGCCCCGGGACTAGCGGGATTTACGAGCAGTACTTC. The chain couples TRBV5-1 to TRBJ2-7, with 13 bases identical to TRBD2. Losses at the gene ends were 4 bases for V and 4 bases for J; bases not matched to a gene: 5. Germline V lookup: CDR1 SGHRS, CDR2 YFSETQ. This CDR3 comprises 15 residues.

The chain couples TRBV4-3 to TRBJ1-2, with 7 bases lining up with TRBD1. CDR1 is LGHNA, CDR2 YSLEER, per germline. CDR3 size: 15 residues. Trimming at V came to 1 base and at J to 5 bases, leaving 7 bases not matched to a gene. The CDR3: CASSQGWTGGYGYTF. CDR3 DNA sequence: TGCGCCAGCAGCCAAGGATGGACAGGCGGATATGGCTACACCTTC.

DNA for the CDR3: TGTGCCAGCAGCCCGGGGACAATACGTGGGGTCTACGAGCAGTACTTC. It yields the protein CASSPGTIRGVYEQYF. This chain joins TRBV7-9 and TRBJ2-7; tentative D call: TRBD1 (6 bases). Germline V gene data show CDR1 as SEHNR and CDR2 as FQNEAQ (reference sequence). This CDR3 contains 16 residues. V lost 5 bases to trimming and J lost 3 bases, with 20 bases between them.

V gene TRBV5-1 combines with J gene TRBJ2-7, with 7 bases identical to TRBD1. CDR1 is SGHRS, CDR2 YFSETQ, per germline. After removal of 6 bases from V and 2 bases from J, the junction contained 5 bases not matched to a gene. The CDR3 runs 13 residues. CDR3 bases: TGCGCCAGCATAGGGGACAGAACCTACGAGCAGTACTTC. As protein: CASIGDRTYEQYF.